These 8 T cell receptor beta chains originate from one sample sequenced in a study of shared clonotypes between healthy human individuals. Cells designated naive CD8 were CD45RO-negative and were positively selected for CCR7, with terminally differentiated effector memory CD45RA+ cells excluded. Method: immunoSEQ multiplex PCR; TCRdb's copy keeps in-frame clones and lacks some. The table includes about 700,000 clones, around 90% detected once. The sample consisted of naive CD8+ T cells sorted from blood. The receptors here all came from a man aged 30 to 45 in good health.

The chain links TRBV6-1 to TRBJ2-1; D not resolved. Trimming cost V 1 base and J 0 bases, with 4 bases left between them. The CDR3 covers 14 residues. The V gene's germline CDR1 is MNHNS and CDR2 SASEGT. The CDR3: CASSEVFSYNEQFF. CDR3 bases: TGTGCCAGCAGTGAAGTGTTCTCCTACAATGAGCAGTTCTTC.

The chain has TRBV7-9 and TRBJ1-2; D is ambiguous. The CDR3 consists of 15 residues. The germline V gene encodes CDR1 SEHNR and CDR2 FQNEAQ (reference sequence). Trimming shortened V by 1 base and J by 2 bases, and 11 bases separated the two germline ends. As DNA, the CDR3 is TGTGCCAGCAGCTTAGGTAGCGCAGGAAACTATGGCTACACCTTC. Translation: CASSLGSAGNYGYTF.

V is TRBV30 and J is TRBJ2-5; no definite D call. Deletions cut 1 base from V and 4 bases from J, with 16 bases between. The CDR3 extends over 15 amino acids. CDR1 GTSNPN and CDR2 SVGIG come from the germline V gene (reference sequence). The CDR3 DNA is TGTGCCTGGAGTGCCTTGACCCCGGCGGCAGAGACCCAGTACTTC. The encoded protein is CAWSALTPAAETQYF.

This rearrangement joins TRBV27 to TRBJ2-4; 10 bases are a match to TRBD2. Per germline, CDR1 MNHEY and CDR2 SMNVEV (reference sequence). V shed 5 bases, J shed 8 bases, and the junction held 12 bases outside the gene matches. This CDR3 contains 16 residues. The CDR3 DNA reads TGTGCCAGCAGTCCGCTAGCGGGAGAGGAGGGTGACATTCAGTACTTC. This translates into CASSPLAGEEGDIQYF.

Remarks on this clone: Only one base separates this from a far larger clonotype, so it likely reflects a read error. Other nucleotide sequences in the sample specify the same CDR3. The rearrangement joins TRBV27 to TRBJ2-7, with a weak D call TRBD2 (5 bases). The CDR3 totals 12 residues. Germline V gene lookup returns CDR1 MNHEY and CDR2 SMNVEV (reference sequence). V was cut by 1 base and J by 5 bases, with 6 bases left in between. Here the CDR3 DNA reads TGTGCCAGCAGTTTATTCGGGGACGAGCAGTACTTC. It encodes CASSLFGDEQYF.

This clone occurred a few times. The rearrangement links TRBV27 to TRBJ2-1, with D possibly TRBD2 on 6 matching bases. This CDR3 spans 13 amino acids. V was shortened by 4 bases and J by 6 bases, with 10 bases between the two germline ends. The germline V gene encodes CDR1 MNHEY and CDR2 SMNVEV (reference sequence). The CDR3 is CASSSLGGNEQFF. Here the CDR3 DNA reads TGTGCCAGCAGTTCCCTGGGGGGCAATGAGCAGTTCTTC.

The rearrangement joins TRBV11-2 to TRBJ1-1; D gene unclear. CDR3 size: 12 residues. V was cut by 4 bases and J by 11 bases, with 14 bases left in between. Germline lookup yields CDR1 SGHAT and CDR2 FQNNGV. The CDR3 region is CASSSLDGGAFF. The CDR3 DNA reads TGTGCCAGCAGCTCCCTCGACGGAGGGGCTTTCTTT.

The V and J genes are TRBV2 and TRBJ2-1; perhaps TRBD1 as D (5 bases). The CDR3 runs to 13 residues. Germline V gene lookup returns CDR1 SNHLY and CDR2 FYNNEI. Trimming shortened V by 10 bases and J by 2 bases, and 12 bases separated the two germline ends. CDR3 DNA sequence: TGTGCCACAACAGGCGTACCCTACAATGAGCAGTTCTTC. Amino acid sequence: CATTGVPYNEQFF.